A single sample is the source of the 30 T cell receptor beta chains below, sequenced in a study of identical twins. TCRdb called the 5' RACE reads again in MiXCR, with one record for every CDR3 protein. The sample carries approximately 600,000 distinct CDR3 sequences, less than 9% recorded once. This sample also belongs to another study, concerning yellow fever vaccine responses in identical twins.

Sequencing used PBMCs. The receptors originated from a woman under 30 in good health.

This chain uses TRBV3-1 with TRBJ2-7; 8 nucleotides line up with TRBD2. The J segment lost 5 bases and the V segment lost 4 bases, leaving 7 bases of the junction unmatched. Germline values: CDR1 LGHDT, CDR2 YNNKEL (reference sequence). This CDR3 has 14 amino acids. CDR3 sequence reads: CASSRAGAIHEQYF. In DNA, the CDR3 is TGTGCCAGCAGCCGAGCGGGAGCTATCCACGAGCAGTACTTC.

The chain is built from TRBV5-1 and TRBJ2-2; D might be TRBD1 (7 bases). This CDR3 is built from 16 residues. CDR1 and CDR2 (germline): SGHRS, YFSETQ. The V end lost 4 bases, the J end lost 3 bases, and 16 bases lay between the germline ends. The CDR3 here is CASSPQGGQYTGELFF. CDR3 DNA sequence: TGCGCCAGCAGCCCCCAGGGGGGACAATACACCGGGGAGCTGTTTTTT. Complete variable domain (other parts from reference TRBV5-1 and TRBJ2-2): KAGVTQTPRYLIKTRGQQVTLSCSPISGHRSVSWYQQTPGQGLQFLFEYFSETQRNKGNFPGRFSGRQFSNSRSEMNVSTLELGDSALYLCASSPQGGQYTGELFFGEGSRLTVL.

CDR3 in amino acids: CSGALNYGYTF. CDR3 nucleotide sequence: TGCAGCGGGGCCCTTAACTATGGCTACACCTTC. This sequence joins TRBV29-1 and TRBJ1-2, with D unresolved. Trimming took off 7 bases at V and 1 base at J, with 7 bases between the two ends. The CDR3 runs to 11 residues. The germline gives CDR1 SQVTM, CDR2 ANQGSEA.

This clonotype came up once. The rearrangement joins TRBV7-9 to TRBJ2-5, with D tentatively TRBD2 (6 bases). CDR1 and CDR2 (germline): SEHNR, FQNEAQ (reference sequence). CDR3 size: 14 residues. V lost 5 bases and J lost 1, with 11 bases in between. DNA of the CDR3: TGTGCCAGCAGCGGCGGGACTTCCCAAGAGACCCAGTACTTC. Protein product: CASSGGTSQETQYF. Filled out from reference TRBV7-9 and TRBJ2-5, the complete variable domain reads DTGVSQNPRHKITKRGQNVTFRCDPISEHNRLYWYRQTLGQGPEFLTYFQNEAQLEKSRLLSDRFSAERPKGSFSTLEIQRTEQGDSAMYLCASSGGTSQETQYFGPGTRLLVL.

This clonotype has ten or more counts. This rearrangement joins TRBV5-5 to TRBJ2-1; TRBD2 is a possible D gene (5 bases). The ends were cut back, 2 bases at V and 6 bases at J, with 9 bases in the middle. Germline V gene lookup returns CDR1 SGHKS and CDR2 YYEKEE (reference sequence). CDR3 length equals 13 residues. CDR3 region: CASSFALANEQFF. The CDR3 nucleotides read TGTGCCAGCAGCTTCGCCCTAGCCAATGAGCAGTTCTTC.

This clonotype has a handful of counts. The chain recombines TRBV15 with TRBJ2-7; a possible D gene is TRBD2 (5 bases). CDR1 and CDR2 from the germline V gene are LNHNV and YYDKDF (reference sequence). The germline V and J ends were trimmed by 3 bases and 0 bases, with 9 bases remaining between them. There are 14 residues in the CDR3. CDR3 in amino acids: CATSRERGSYEQYV. In DNA, the CDR3 is TGTGCCACCAGCAGGGAACGGGGCTCCTACGAGCAGTACGTC.

This clonotype has a handful of counts. V and J are TRBV12-3 or TRBV12-4 and TRBJ2-1; D might be TRBD2 (6 bases). The CDR3 consists of 16 residues. Trimming removed 5 bases from V and 1 base from J, with 15 bases in between. The CDR3 spells CASSQMEGLSYNEQFF. DNA for the CDR3: TGTGCCAGCAGTCAGATGGAGGGACTGTCCTACAATGAGCAGTTCTTC.

The chain combines TRBV6-1 with TRBJ2-5; TRBD2 aligns across 8 bases. This CDR3 comprises 15 residues. CDR1 is MNHNS and CDR2 is SASEGT in the germline V gene. The V gene end was trimmed by 2 bases and the J gene end by 5 bases; junction bases not matched to a gene: 7. The CDR3 region is CASSERRTSRETQYF. CDR3 nucleotide sequence: TGTGCCAGCAGTGAACGTCGGACTAGCAGGGAGACCCAGTACTTC.

This clonotype was seen a handful of times. The CDR3 DNA sequence: TGTGCCAGCAGCTTGACAGGGGGCCGGTCAACTGAAGCTTTCTTT. Translated, it gives CASSLTGGRSTEAFF. This chain joins TRBV7-8 and TRBJ1-1; 10 bases match TRBD1. The trim removed 3 bases at V and 5 bases at J, leaving 6 bases unmatched. From germline, CDR1 is SGHVS and CDR2 FQNEAQ. This CDR3 spans 15 amino acids.

This clonotype was picked up many times. This chain links TRBV5-6 with TRBJ2-5, with 9 bases that match TRBD1. The length of the CDR3 is 13 residues. Trimming cost V 4 bases and J 4 bases; bases outside gene matches: 2. Germline values: CDR1 SGHDT, CDR2 YYEEEE. In DNA form, the CDR3 reads TGTGCCAGCAGCACGGGACAGGGAGAGACCCAGTACTTC. Amino acids: CASSTGQGETQYF.

The genes are TRBV6-1 and TRBJ2-6; the match to TRBD1 covers 7 bases. This CDR3 has 16 residues. Losses at the gene ends were 5 bases for V and 1 base for J; bases not matched to a gene: 5. Germline V CDR1 and CDR2: MNHNS, SASEGT. CDR3 DNA sequence: TGTGCCAGCAGTCAGGACAGGTCTTCTGGGGCCAACGTCCTGACTTTC. Its translation: CASSQDRSSGANVLTF.

This clonotype has more than one count but fewer than ten. This chain joins TRBV18 and TRBJ2-1, with D perhaps matching TRBD1 (5 bases). The germline V gene has CDR1 KGHSH and CDR2 LQKENI. V was clipped by 1 base and J by 0 bases, with 10 bases between them. The CDR3 is 16 residues long. For the CDR3, the DNA is TGTGCCAGCTCACCACAAGGGGTAAGCTCCTACAATGAGCAGTTCTTC. This encodes CASSPQGVSSYNEQFF.

This clonotype came up many times. This chain connects TRBV10-3 to TRBJ2-7; D tentatively fits TRBD1 or TRBD2 (6 bases each). Trimming took off 6 bases at V and 0 bases at J, with 18 bases between the two ends. The V gene's germline CDR1 is ENHRY and CDR2 SYGVKD. The CDR3 totals 16 residues. The DNA for the CDR3 is TGTGCCATCAGGAGCGCGGGACACATACTCTCCTACGAGCAGTACTTC. Protein: CAIRSAGHILSYEQYF.

Notes on this clonotype: The CDR3 does not close with the conserved phenylalanine or tryptophan, likely indicating a read error. The chain recombines TRBV10-2 with TRBJ2-7, with TRBD2 matching over 11 bases. There are 15 residues in the CDR3. Germline V gene data show CDR1 as WSHSY and CDR2 as SAAADI. V was clipped by 8 bases and J by 1 base; unmatched bases: 7. The CDR3 spells CASRGGTSGSYEQYL. CDR3 sequence (DNA): TGCGCCAGCCGAGGGGGGACTAGCGGTTCCTACGAGCAGTACCTC.

The chain joins TRBV14 to TRBJ2-7; D is uncertain. V was cut by 4 bases and J by 0 bases, with 10 bases left in between. CDR1 is SGHDN and CDR2 is FVKESK in the germline V gene. CDR3 length equals 14 residues. CDR3 nucleotide sequence: TGTGCCAGCAGCCGAGTTGGGGTCTCCTACGAGCAGTACTTC. This codes for CASSRVGVSYEQYF.

This clonotype was detected many times. At one of its ends the junction is not consistent with the germline gene, which may arise from a read error. The chain joins TRBV12-3 or TRBV12-4 to TRBJ2-3; the D gene is possibly TRBD1 (5 bases). This CDR3 comprises 13 residues. CDR3 sequence (DNA): TGCGCCAGCAGCTTCAGGGGCACAGATACGCAGTATTTT. As protein: CASSFRGTDTQYF.

The sample holds a few counts of this clonotype. The chain has TRBV20-1 and TRBJ2-3, with D perhaps matching TRBD2 (7 bases). CDR3 length equals 16 residues. Trimming left V 6 bases short and J 1 base short, with 20 bases between. CDR1 is DFQATT and CDR2 is SNEGSKA in the germline V gene (reference sequence). The CDR3, as DNA: TGCAGTGCCACGGAGTCTGCGGGGGCCCGCACAGATACGCAGTATTTT. Translated, it gives CSATESAGARTDTQYF.

This clonotype was observed many times. The V gene is TRBV10-3, the J gene TRBJ1-3, with unresolved D. CDR3 length: 12 amino acids. V lost 5 bases and J 3 bases, leaving 5 bases between the germline ends. Looked up from germline, CDR1 is ENHRY and CDR2 is SYGVKD. Written as DNA, the CDR3 is TGTGCCATCAGTCCAGATGGAAACACCATATATTTT. It yields the protein CAISPDGNTIYF.

The table lists this clonotype with many counts. J is TRBJ1-5 and V is TRBV3-1; D is unresolved. V lost 1 base and J lost 0, with 7 bases in between. Per the germline V gene, CDR1 is LGHDT and CDR2 is YNNKEL (reference sequence). This CDR3 has 15 amino acids. The DNA for the CDR3 is TGTGCCAGCAGCCAAGGATATGGTAGCAATCAGCCCCAGCATTTT. It translates to CASSQGYGSNQPQHF.

This clonotype showed up just a few times. The V gene is TRBV6-1, the J gene TRBJ2-1; TRBD1 matches at 12 bases. The CDR3 runs 17 residues. V lost 0 bases, J lost 4 bases, and 4 bases stayed unmatched. CDR1 and CDR2 (germline): MNHNS, SASEGT. The CDR3 loop reads CASSEARGQGAYNEQFF. The CDR3 nucleotides read TGTGCCAGCAGTGAAGCCCGGGGACAGGGGGCATACAATGAGCAGTTCTTC.

This clonotype appeared a few times. This chain links TRBV27 with TRBJ1-6; maybe TRBD1 (6 bases). CDR1 is MNHEY, CDR2 SMNVEV, per germline (reference sequence). The CDR3 extends over 15 amino acids. The ends were cut back, 2 bases at V and 7 bases at J, with 12 bases in the middle. The CDR3 spells CASSLTGSENSPLHF. The CDR3 coding sequence is TGTGCCAGCAGTTTAACAGGGTCGGAGAATTCACCCCTCCACTTT.

The table lists this clonotype with a few counts. The chain carries TRBV6-1 and TRBJ1-4, with a weak D call TRBD1 (5 bases). This CDR3 spans 15 amino acids. Trimming took off 6 bases at V and 8 bases at J, with 19 bases between the two ends. The V gene's germline CDR1 is MNHNS and CDR2 SASEGT. The CDR3 loop reads CASRELGGTGEKLFF. CDR3 nucleotides: TGTGCCAGCAGGGAACTTGGGGGGACGGGCGAAAAACTGTTTTTT.

The chain carries TRBV12-3 or TRBV12-4 and TRBJ2-7; 12 bases are shared with TRBD2. V shed 5 bases and J 3 bases; nucleotides not matched to a gene: 8. The CDR3 runs 16 residues. CDR3 loop: CASSPGLAGMGYEQYF. The CDR3 nucleotides read TGTGCCAGCAGTCCTGGACTAGCGGGAATGGGCTACGAGCAGTACTTC.

This clonotype was seen at least ten times. The V call is TRBV12-3 or TRBV12-4, the J call TRBJ2-3; 7 nucleotides match TRBD1. The CDR3 covers 15 residues. Trimming removed 6 bases from V and 0 bases from J; junction bases left unmatched: 6. DNA for the CDR3: TGTGCCAGCAGACAAGGGGGCACTAGCACAGATACGCAGTATTTT. Translation gives CASRQGGTSTDTQYF.

This clonotype has at least ten counts. V is TRBV12-3 or TRBV12-4 and J is TRBJ2-2; 10 bases line up with TRBD2. J was trimmed by 4 bases and V by 2 bases; bases with no gene match: 1. CDR3 length: 15 amino acids. In nucleotides, the CDR3 is TGTGCCAGCAGTTTACTAGCGGGAGTCACCGGGGAGCTGTTTTTT. This codes for CASSLLAGVTGELFF.

CDR3 sequence (DNA): TGCGCCAGCAGCTTGGATGGGGGGCGTGGGTCCTACAATGAGCAGTTCTTC. Its translation: CASSLDGGRGSYNEQFF. J is TRBJ2-1 and V is TRBV5-1; D is tentatively TRBD1 or TRBD2 (6 bases each). The V gene lost 0 bases and the J gene lost 1 base, with 14 bases spanning the gap. CDR1 SGHRS and CDR2 YFSETQ come from the germline V gene. This CDR3 is 17 amino acids long.

The chain couples TRBV27 to TRBJ2-3; the D gene is possibly TRBD1 (5 bases). The germline gives CDR1 MNHEY, CDR2 SMNVEV (reference sequence). This CDR3 has 15 residues. V was clipped by 0 bases and J by 4 bases, with 11 bases between them. For the CDR3, the DNA is TGTGCCAGCAGTTTATCGGGGCGCAACTCAGATACGCAGTATTTT. It is translated as CASSLSGRNSDTQYF.

The table lists this clonotype with a few counts. This sequence joins TRBV5-1 and TRBJ2-5; 8 positions agree with TRBD2. This CDR3 has 18 residues. The ends lost 0 bases at V and 4 bases at J; junction bases unmatched: 14. CDR1 is SGHRS and CDR2 is YFSETQ in the germline V gene. Here the CDR3 DNA reads TGCGCCAGCAGCTTGGGTTATTCAGCGGGAGTAGGAGGAGAGACCCAGTACTTC. Translation gives CASSLGYSAGVGGETQYF.

This clonotype has a count of ten or more. The rearrangement uses TRBV6-4 and TRBJ2-3; TRBD2 matches at 8 bases. This CDR3 has 17 residues. The germline CDR1 and CDR2 sequences are MRHNA and SNTAGT. The V segment lost 4 bases and the J segment 1 base; nucleotides outside the gene matches: 10. This CDR3 is CASSVSREVAGTDTQYF. In nucleotides, the CDR3 is TGTGCCAGCAGTGTTTCGCGGGAGGTTGCTGGCACAGATACGCAGTATTTT.

This clonotype was seen more than once but under ten times. The chain couples TRBV28 to TRBJ1-1; D is ambiguous. Germline lookup yields CDR1 MDHEN and CDR2 SYDVKM. V was pared by 6 bases and J by 6 bases, with 11 bases between. The CDR3 runs to 12 residues. CDR3 amino acids: CASRGRHAEAFF. The CDR3 DNA sequence: TGTGCCAGCAGGGGAAGACACGCTGAAGCTTTCTTT.